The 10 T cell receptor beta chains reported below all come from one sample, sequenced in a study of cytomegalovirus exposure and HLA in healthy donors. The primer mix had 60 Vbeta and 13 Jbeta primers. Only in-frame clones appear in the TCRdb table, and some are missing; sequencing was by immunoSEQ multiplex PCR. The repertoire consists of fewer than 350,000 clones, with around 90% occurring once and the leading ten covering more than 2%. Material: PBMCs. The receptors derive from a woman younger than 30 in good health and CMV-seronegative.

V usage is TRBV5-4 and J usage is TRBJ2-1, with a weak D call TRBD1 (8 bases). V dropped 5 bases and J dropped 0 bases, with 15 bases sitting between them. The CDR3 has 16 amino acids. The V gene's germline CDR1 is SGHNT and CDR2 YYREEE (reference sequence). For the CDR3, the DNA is TGTGCCAGCAGGCGAACAGGGGGGGGCTCCTACAATGAGCAGTTCTTC. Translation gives CASRRTGGGSYNEQFF. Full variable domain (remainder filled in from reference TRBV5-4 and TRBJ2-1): ETGVTQSPTHLIKTRGQQVTLRCSSQSGHNTVSWYQQALGQGPQFIFQYYREEENGRGNFPPRFSGLQFPNYSSELNVNALELDDSALYLCASRRTGGGSYNEQFFGPGTRLTVL.

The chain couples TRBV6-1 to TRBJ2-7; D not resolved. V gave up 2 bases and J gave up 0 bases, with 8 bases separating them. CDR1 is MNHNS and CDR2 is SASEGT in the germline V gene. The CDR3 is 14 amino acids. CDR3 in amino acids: CASSEYSSSYEQYF. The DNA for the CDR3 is TGTGCCAGCAGTGAATACAGCAGCTCCTACGAGCAGTACTTC.

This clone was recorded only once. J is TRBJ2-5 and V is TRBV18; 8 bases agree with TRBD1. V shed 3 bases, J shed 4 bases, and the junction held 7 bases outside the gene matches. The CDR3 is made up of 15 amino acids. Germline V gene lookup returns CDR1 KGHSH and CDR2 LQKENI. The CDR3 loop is CASSPIRTGTETQYF. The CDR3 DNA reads TGTGCCAGCTCACCGATACGGACAGGGACAGAGACCCAGTACTTC.

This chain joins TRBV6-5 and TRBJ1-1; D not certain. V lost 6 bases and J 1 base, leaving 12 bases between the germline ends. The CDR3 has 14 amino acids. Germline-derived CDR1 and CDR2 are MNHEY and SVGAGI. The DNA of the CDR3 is TGTGCCAGCAGCCGGTTAGTCGGGAACACTGAAGCTTTCTTT. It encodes CASSRLVGNTEAFF.

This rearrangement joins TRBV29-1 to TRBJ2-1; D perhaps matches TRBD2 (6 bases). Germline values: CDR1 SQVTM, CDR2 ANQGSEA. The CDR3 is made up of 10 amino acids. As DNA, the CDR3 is TGCTCTCTAATTTCGGAGGGGCAGTTCTTC. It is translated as CSLISEGQFF.

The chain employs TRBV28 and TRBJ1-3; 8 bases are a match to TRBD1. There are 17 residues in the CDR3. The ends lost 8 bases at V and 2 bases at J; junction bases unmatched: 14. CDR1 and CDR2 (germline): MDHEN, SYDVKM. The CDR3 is CASGRGLSGSTGNTIYF. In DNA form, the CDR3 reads TGTGCCAGCGGCAGGGGGCTGTCGGGTAGTACTGGAAACACCATATATTTT.

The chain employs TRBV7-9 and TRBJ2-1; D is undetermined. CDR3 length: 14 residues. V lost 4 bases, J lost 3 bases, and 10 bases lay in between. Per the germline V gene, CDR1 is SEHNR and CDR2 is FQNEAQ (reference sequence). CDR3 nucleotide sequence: TGTGCCAGCAGCTCGGGTGGCCTCTACAATGAGCAGTTCTTC. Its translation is CASSSGGLYNEQFF.

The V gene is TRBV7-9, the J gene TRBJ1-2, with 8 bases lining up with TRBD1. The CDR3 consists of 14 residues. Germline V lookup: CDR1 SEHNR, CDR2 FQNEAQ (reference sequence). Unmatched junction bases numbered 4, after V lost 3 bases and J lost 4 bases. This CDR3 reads CASSLQTGGYGYTF. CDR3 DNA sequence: TGTGCCAGCAGCTTGCAAACAGGGGGCTATGGCTACACCTTC.

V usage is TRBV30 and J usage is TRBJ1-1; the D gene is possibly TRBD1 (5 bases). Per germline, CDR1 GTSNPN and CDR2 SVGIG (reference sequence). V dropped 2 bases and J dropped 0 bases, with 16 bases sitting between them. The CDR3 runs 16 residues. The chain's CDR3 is CAWSTLSGLMNTEAFF. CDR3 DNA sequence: TGTGCCTGGAGTACACTCTCAGGGCTAATGAACACTGAAGCTTTCTTT.

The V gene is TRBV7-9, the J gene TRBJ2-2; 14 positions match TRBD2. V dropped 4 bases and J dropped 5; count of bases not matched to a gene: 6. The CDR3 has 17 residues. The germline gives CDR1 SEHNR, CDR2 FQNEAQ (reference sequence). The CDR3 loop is CASSSEGLAGGTGELFF. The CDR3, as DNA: TGTGCCAGCAGCTCAGAAGGACTAGCGGGGGGTACCGGGGAGCTGTTTTTT.